This TCR beta chain derives from a study of glioma-infiltrating T cells. The CDR3 is made up of 13 amino acids. CDR1 and CDR2 (germline): MNHEY, SVGEGT. Trimming removed 2 bases at V and 1 base at J, with 3 bases between. At least ten counts were recorded for this clonotype. As yet, its antigen is unknown. Study-level findings and limits: Above-expected tissue-blood divergence occurred in all gliomas, most in low-grade ones. Tissue and blood shared very few CDR3 sequences.

Amplification of TCR alpha and beta CDR3 regions from RNA used iRepertoire nested multiplex PCR. Input was about 85-450 ng of tissue mRNA or PBMC total RNA. TCRdb used MiXCR to reprocess the multiplex PCR reads, holding one entry per CDR3 protein. The repertoire consists of around 190,000 distinct CDR3 sequences, with over 25% occurring once and the leading ten covering 20%. This chain links TRBV6-2 or TRBV6-3 with TRBJ2-4; no clear D. The origin of this receptor is a human donor with low-grade glioma or glioblastoma, undergoing nonglioma brain surgery, or in good health (not recorded which). Material: glioma tissue, nonneoplastic brain tissue, or PBMCs (not recorded which). This chain's CDR3 is CASSYPAKNIQYF. Written as DNA, the CDR3 is TGTGCCAGCAGTTACCCGGCCAAAAACATTCAGTACTTC.